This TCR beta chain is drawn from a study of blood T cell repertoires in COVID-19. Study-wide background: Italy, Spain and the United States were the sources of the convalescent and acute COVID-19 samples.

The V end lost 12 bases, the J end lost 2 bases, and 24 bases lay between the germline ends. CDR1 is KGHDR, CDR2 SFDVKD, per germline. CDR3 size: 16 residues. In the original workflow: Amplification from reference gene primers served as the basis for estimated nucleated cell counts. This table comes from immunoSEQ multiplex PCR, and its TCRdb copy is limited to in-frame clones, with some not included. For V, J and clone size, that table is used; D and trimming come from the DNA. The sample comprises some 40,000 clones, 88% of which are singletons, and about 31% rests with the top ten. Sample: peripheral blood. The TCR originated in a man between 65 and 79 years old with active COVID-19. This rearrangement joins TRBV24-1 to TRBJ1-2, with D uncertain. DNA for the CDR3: TGTGCCCATACCGGGCCTTTGAGGGCTCTAAACTATGGCTACACCTTC. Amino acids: CAHTGPLRALNYGYTF.